This entry is about one T cell receptor beta chain. Its target is unknown. This record comes from a study of blood T cells in healthy people across ages. Study-wide results and limits: Age showed a roughly linear inverse relationship with TCR beta diversity per million T cells.

Next came a second PCR, run for about 6 to 11 cycles, which used a sample-barcoded 5' primer along with a J-beta primer mix. TCRdb re-called the 5' RACE reads through MiXCR, storing one row per CDR3 protein. This sample has a few hundred thousand distinct CDR3 sequences; 27% occur once, and the top ten carry around 18%. Trimming removed 2 bases from V and 2 bases from J, with 13 bases in between. The CDR3 is made up of 15 amino acids. The germline V gene has CDR1 SGHRS and CDR2 YFSETQ. This chain joins TRBV5-1 and TRBJ2-5, with D possibly TRBD2 on 6 matching bases. Material for sequencing was blood. This TCR derives from a woman in her sixties or seventies in good health. The CDR3 DNA is TGCGCCAGCAGCTTCGGGCGGGGCGGACAAGAGACCCAGTACTTC. Translating it yields CASSFGRGGQETQYF.